This T cell receptor (beta chain) was recorded in a study of early T cells in non-severe SARS-CoV-2 infection. Study context: Sequencing used unsorted whole-blood bulk RNA, so chains lack pairing. Study findings and constraints: VDJdb-based matching was biased toward anti-spike CD8 responses and missed private and CD4 specificities.

Unique molecular identifiers were added to individual cDNA molecules. MiXCR, applied by TCRdb to the 5' RACE reads, yields one record per CDR3 protein. This table holds about 82,000 distinct CDR3 sequences, about 12% found once. The germline gives CDR1 DFQATT, CDR2 SNEGSKA (reference sequence). With 5 bases clipped from V and 10 bases from J, the junction kept 6 bases outside the gene matches. This CDR3 comprises 13 residues. The sample holds many counts of this clonotype. The antigen remains undetermined. The rearrangement uses TRBV20-1 and TRBJ1-6; 9 bases align to TRBD1. Sample: whole blood. The sequence derives from an adult who was a healthcare worker with PCR-confirmed SARS-CoV-2 infection or an uninfected control (not recorded which). The CDR3 DNA is TGCAGTGCTGGGGACAGGGCGAACTCACCCCTCCACTTT. Protein product: CSAGDRANSPLHF.